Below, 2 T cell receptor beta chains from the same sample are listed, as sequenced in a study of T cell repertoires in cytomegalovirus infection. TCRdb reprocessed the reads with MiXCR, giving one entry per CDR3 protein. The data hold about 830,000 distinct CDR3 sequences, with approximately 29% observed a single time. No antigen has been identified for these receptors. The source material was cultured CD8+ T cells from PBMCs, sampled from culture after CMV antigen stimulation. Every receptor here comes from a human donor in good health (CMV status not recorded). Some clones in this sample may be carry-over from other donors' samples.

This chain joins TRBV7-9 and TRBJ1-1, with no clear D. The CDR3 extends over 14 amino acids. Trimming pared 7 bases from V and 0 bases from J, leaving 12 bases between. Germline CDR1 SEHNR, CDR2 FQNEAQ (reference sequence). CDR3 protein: CASTPPGLNTEAFF. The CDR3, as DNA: TGTGCCAGCACCCCGCCGGGCCTGAACACTGAAGCTTTCTTT.

The CDR3: CATGTGFNEQFF. The CDR3 coding sequence is TGTGCCACCGGGACAGGGTTCAATGAGCAGTTCTTC. The chain carries TRBV6-6 and TRBJ2-1; 9 nucleotides line up with TRBD1. The CDR3 spans 12 residues. The germline CDR1 and CDR2 sequences are MNHNY and SVGAGI (reference sequence). V shed 10 bases, J shed 6 bases, and the junction held 4 bases outside the gene matches.